Listed below are T cell receptor beta chains from one sample, sequenced in a study of T cells in Graves' hyperthyroidism and ophthalmopathy. TCRdb reprocessed the multiplex PCR reads via MiXCR and lists one record per CDR3 protein. The sample has about 250,000 distinct CDR3 sequences; roughly 15% are singletons. The sequencing input was blood. These receptors were taken from a woman aged 50 to 60 with Graves' hyperthyroidism that later progressed to Graves' ophthalmopathy. CDR3s include the opening cysteine and the closing phenylalanine or tryptophan. D genes are given only for firm matches. Some rows mark clone size as missing; the rest say once, few, many or name a class of expanded clone.

v_gene	abundance	j_gene	d_gene	CDR3aa	CDR3nt
TRBV5-1	few	TRBJ2-3	TRBD1	CASTSTGSTDTQYF	TGCGCCAGCACATCGACAGGGAGTACAGATACGCAGTATTTT
TRBV19	many	TRBJ2-5	TRBD1	CASSKGAAQETQYF	TGTGCCAGTAGCAAGGGGGCGGCCCAAGAGACCCAGTACTTC
TRBV28	many	TRBJ2-1	TRBD2	CATQREGFTVSYNEQFF	TGTGCCACCCAAAGGGAGGGTTTTACGGTCTCCTACAATGAGCAGTTCTTC
TRBV20-1	many	TRBJ2-7	TRBD2	CSARVAGGPFEQYF	TGCAGTGCTAGGGTAGCGGGAGGCCCTTTCGAGCAGTACTTC
TRBV14	many	TRBJ2-4	.	CASSHGPRTIQYF	TGTGCCAGCAGCCACGGTCCGAGAACCATTCAGTACTTC
TRBV27	many	TRBJ2-1	TRBD2	CASSPPGTSGRIYLFHNEQFF	TGTGCCAGCAGTCCCCCAGGGACTAGCGGGAGGATCTACCTCTTTCACAATGAGCAGTTCTTC
TRBV19	.	TRBJ1-1	.	CASRNRMNTEAFF	TGTGCCAGTAGGAACAGGATGAACACTGAAGCTTTCTTT
TRBV7-2	many	TRBJ2-1	TRBD2	CASSPTPTSGTNYNEQFF	TGTGCCAGCAGCCCCACCCCAACTAGCGGGACGAATTACAATGAGCAGTTCTTC
TRBV5-6	.	TRBJ1-5	.	CASSSGTATGQPQHF	TGTGCCAGCAGCTCCGGGACGGCGACGGGACAGCCCCAGCATTTT
TRBV5-6	few	TRBJ2-2	TRBD2	CASSSSGLAANTGELFF	TGTGCCAGCAGCTCCTCCGGACTAGCGGCGAACACCGGGGAGCTGTTTTTT
TRBV9	few	TRBJ2-3	.	CASSPDIRTDTQYF	TGTGCCAGCAGCCCCGACATACGCACAGATACGCAGTATTTT
TRBV5-1	few	TRBJ2-6	.	CASSLGHHSGANVLTF	TGCGCCAGCAGCTTGGGACACCACTCTGGGGCCAACGTCCTGACTTTC
TRBV6-5	.	TRBJ1-1	.	CASSYEGVTEAFF	TGTGCCAGCAGTTACGAGGGGGTCACTGAAGCTTTCTTT
TRBV2	many	TRBJ2-2	TRBD1	CASRRQGANTGELFF	TGTGCCAGCAGGAGACAGGGGGCGAACACCGGGGAGCTGTTTTTT
TRBV19	many	TRBJ2-1	.	CASSMGWTSNEQFF	TGTGCCAGTAGTATGGGATGGACAAGCAATGAGCAGTTCTTC
TRBV11-2	.	TRBJ2-5	TRBD2	CASSPRLAEETQYF	TGTGCCAGCAGCCCGAGACTAGCGGAGGAGACCCAGTACTTC
TRBV2	many	TRBJ2-1	.	CASSGRGASYNEQFF	TGTGCCAGCAGTGGCCGAGGGGCGTCCTACAATGAGCAGTTCTTC
TRBV5-8	many	TRBJ2-2	.	CASSVGSKERSTGELFF	TGTGCCAGCAGCGTGGGGTCCAAGGAGCGTTCCACCGGGGAGCTGTTTTTT
TRBV5-1	many	TRBJ2-2	.	CASSEREWRELFF	TGCGCCAGCAGCGAACGCGAGTGGCGGGAGCTGTTTTTT
TRBV7-9	many	TRBJ2-7	.	CASRPDTFPYEQYF	TGTGCCAGCAGACCTGACACCTTCCCCTACGAGCAGTACTTC
TRBV18	.	TRBJ2-1	TRBD2	CASSPPGGRTYNEQFF	TGTGCCAGCTCACCACCGGGCGGGAGGACCTACAATGAGCAGTTCTTC
TRBV29-1	many	TRBJ1-1	.	CSVANRADPDTEAFF	TGCAGCGTTGCTAACAGGGCTGATCCTGACACTGAAGCTTTCTTT
TRBV27	many	TRBJ1-6	.	CASSFRGWNSPLHF	TGTGCCAGCAGTTTCAGGGGATGGAATTCACCCCTCCACTTT